This entry describes one T cell receptor (beta chain). Its antigen is as yet unknown. The data belong to a study of CXCR3-negative and CXCR3-positive naive CD8 T cells. Study observations and caveats: Memory, not naive, CXCR3-negative and CXCR3-positive cells differed in TRBV-TRBJ usage. Both naive subsets had comparably high diversity; memory CD8+ cells much lower. The study found more hydrophobic TRB CDR3s in CXCR3-positive naive cells than in CXCR3-negative naive cells.

The authors prepared UMI-labeled TRB cDNA libraries by 5' RACE. From its re-call of the 5' RACE reads, TCRdb lists each CDR3 protein once, without DNA. There are some 140,000 distinct CDR3 sequences in the sample, with approximately 0.5% held by the top ten. Cells that were CD45RO-CCR7+CD27+CD95- constituted naive CD8+ T cells. The receptor's source is a human donor in good health. Some clones in this sample may be carry-over from other donors' samples. The material sequenced was naive CXCR3+ CD8+ T cells from blood. Subset specified: CD45RO-CCR7+CD27+CD95- naive CD8+ T cells expressing CXCR3 (TNR3+).

CDR3 residues: CSVAVTYEQYF. V and J are TRBV29-1 and TRBJ2-7; TCRdb proposes TRBD2, but this gene call is untestable without DNA. The length of the CDR3 is 11 residues. CDR1 and CDR2 (germline): SQVTM, ANQGSEA.